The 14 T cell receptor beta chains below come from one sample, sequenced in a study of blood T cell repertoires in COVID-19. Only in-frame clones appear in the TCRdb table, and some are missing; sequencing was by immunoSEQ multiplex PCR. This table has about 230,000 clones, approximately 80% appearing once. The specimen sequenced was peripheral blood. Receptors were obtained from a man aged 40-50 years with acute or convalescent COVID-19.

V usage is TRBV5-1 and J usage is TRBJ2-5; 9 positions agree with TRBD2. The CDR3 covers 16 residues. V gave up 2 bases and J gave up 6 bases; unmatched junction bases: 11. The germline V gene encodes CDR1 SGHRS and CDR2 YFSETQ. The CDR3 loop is CASSFAAGGPEKTQYF. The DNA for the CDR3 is TGCGCCAGCAGCTTCGCGGCGGGAGGGCCTGAAAAGACCCAGTACTTC. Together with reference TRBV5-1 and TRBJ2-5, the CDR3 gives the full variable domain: KAGVTQTPRYLIKTRGQQVTLSCSPISGHRSVSWYQQTPGQGLQFLFEYFSETQRNKGNFPGRFSGRQFSNSRSEMNVSTLELGDSALYLCASSFAAGGPEKTQYFGPGTRLLVL.

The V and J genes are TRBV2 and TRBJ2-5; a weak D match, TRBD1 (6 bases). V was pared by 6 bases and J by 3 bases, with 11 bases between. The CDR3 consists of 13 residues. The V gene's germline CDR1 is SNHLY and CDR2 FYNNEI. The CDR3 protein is CASRKDREETQYF. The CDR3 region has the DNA TGTGCCAGCAGAAAGGACAGAGAAGAGACCCAGTACTTC.

The CDR3 DNA is TGTGCCAGTAGTCGACAGGGATGGCGCAATCAGCCCCAGCATTTT. Its protein product is CASSRQGWRNQPQHF. The chain has TRBV19 and TRBJ1-5, with 7 nucleotides matching TRBD1. Looked up from germline, CDR1 is LNHDA and CDR2 is SQIVND (reference sequence). The length of the CDR3 is 15 residues. V trimming: 5 bases; J trimming: 2 bases; junction bases outside the gene matches: 6.

The CDR3 DNA sequence: TGTGCCATCAGTACCGGCGGACAGGGGATAACAGATACGCAGTATTTT. Its protein is CAISTGGQGITDTQYF. The V call is TRBV10-3, the J call TRBJ2-3; 9 bases match TRBD1. Germline CDR1 is ENHRY and CDR2 is SYGVKD. J lost 3 bases, V lost 5 bases, and 9 bases had no gene match. The CDR3 spans 16 residues.

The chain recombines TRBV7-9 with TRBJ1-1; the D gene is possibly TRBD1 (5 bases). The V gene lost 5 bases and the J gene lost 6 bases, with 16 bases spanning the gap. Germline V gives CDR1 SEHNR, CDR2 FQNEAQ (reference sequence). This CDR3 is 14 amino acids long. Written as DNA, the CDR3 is TGTGCCAGCAGCACCGGACGGGGGTACCCTGAAGCTTTCTTT. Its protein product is CASSTGRGYPEAFF.

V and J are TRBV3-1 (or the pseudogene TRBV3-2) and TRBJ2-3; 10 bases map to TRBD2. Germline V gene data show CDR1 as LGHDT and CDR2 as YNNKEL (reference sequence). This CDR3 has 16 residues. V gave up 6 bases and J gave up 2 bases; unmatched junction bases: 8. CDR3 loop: CASREAGGPSTDTQYF. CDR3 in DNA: TGTGCCAGCAGGGAAGCGGGAGGGCCTTCCACAGATACGCAGTATTTT.

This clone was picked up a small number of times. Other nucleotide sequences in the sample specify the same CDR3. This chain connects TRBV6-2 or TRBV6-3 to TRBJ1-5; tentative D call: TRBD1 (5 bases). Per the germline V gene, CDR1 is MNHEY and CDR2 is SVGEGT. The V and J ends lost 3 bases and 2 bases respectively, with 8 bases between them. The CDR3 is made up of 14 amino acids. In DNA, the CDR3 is TGTGCCAGCAGTTATGGGGGGGGCAATCAGCCCCAGCATTTT. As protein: CASSYGGGNQPQHF.

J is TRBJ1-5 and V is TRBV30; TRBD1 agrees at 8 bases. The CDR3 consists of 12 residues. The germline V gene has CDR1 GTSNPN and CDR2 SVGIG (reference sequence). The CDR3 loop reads CVSRQGSQPQHF. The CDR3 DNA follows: TGTGTCTCTAGACAGGGGAGTCAGCCCCAGCATTTT.

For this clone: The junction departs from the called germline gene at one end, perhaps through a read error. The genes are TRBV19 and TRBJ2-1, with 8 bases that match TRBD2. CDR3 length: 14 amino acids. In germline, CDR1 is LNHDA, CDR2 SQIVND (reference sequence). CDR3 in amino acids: CASKERESFNEQFF. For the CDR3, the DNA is TGTGCCAGTAAGGAGCGGGAGTCCTTCAATGAGCAGTTCTTC.

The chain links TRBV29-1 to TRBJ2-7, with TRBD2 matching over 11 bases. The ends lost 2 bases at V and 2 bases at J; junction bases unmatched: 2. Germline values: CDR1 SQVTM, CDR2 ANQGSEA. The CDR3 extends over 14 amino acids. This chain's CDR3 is CSVELAGGTYEQYF. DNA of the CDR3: TGCAGCGTTGAACTAGCGGGAGGTACCTACGAGCAGTACTTC.

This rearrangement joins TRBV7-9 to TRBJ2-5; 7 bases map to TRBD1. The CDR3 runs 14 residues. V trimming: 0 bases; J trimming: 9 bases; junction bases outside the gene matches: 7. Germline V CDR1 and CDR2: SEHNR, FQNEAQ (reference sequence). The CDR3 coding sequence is TGTGCCAGCAGCTTAGCAGGGGGCTTCCGACCCCAGTACTTC. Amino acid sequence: CASSLAGGFRPQYF.

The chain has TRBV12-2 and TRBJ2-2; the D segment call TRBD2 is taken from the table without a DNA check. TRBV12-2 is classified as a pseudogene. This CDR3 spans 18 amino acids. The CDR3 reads CASRLRGGTQPQPGELFF. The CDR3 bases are TGTGCAAGTCGCTTAAGGGGGGGGACCCAGCCCCAGCCCGGGGAGCTGTTTTTT.

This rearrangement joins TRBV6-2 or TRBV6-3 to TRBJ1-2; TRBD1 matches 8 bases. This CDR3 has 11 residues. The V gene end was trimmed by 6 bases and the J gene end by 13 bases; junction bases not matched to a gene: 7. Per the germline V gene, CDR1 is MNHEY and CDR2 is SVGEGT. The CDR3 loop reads CASSQDRALTF. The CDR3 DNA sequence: TGTGCCAGCAGCCAGGACAGGGCCCTCACCTTC.

The CDR3 bases are TGCGCCAGCAGTGACGCACAGGGGTTGAACACTGAAGCTTTCTTT. Translating gives CASSDAQGLNTEAFF. V is TRBV10-1 and J is TRBJ1-1, with TRBD1 identical over 7 bases. This CDR3 contains 15 residues. Trimming took 3 bases from V and 0 from J; bases not matched to a gene: 4. The V gene's germline CDR1 is WNHNN and CDR2 SYGVQD (reference sequence).